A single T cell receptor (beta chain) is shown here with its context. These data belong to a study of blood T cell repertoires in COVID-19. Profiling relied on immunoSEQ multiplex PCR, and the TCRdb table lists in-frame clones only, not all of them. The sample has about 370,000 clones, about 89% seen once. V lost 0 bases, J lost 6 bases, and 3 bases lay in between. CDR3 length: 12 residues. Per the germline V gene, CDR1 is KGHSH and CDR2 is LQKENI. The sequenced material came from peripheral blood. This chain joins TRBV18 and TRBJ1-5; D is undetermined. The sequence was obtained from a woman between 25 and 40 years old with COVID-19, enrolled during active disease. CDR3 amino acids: CASSPPFQPQHF. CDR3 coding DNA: TGTGCCAGCTCACCACCCTTTCAGCCCCAGCATTTT. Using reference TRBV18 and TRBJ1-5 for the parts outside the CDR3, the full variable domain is NAGVMQNPRHLVRRRGQEARLRCSPMKGHSHVYWYRQLPEEGLKFMVYLQKENIIDESGMPKERFSAEFPKEGPSILRIQQVVRGDSAAYFCASSPPFQPQHFGDGTRLSIL.